One T cell receptor beta chain is described in this entry. Its matching antigen is unknown. Trimming cost V 3 bases and J 6 bases; bases outside gene matches: 29. The CDR3 consists of 22 residues. Germline CDR1 and CDR2: SGDLS and YYNGEE. This sample stems from a study of cytomegalovirus exposure and HLA in healthy donors. Turning to the study itself: A subsequent analysis stated that the 120 or so validation repertoires were run on the same platform as the 650 to 850 first-cohort repertoires.

From the approximately 120-subject validation cohort, which was separate from the approximately 700-subject first cohort, the donors were drawn. Study results and caveats: Specific recognition of CMV antigens was confirmed in vitro for a few chains (all CMV-associated).

The repertoire was sequenced with immunoSEQ multiplex PCR; TCRdb's copy has only in-frame clones and lacks some. The profile shows about 340,000 clones, 80% to 90% of them singletons. This clonotype was obtained from a woman between 18 and 29 years old in good health and CMV-seronegative. The chain has TRBV9 and TRBJ2-1; 8 nucleotides align to TRBD2. The sequenced material came from PBMCs. The chain's CDR3 is CASSAVPSGGDWSSRRGNEQFF. The CDR3 DNA reads TGTGCCAGCAGCGCGGTACCCAGCGGGGGCGACTGGAGTTCGCGCCGGGGCAATGAGCAGTTCTTC.